The following is a TCR beta chain sequence with its context. This CDR3 is 14 amino acids long. Per the germline V gene, CDR1 is SGHRS and CDR2 is YFSETQ. Deletions cut 0 bases from V and 4 bases from J, with 10 bases between. These data belong to a study of blood T cell repertoires in COVID-19. On the study more broadly: From the United States, Italy and Spain came samples of acute and convalescent COVID-19. T cells, B-cell-depleted T cells, or PBMCs supplied cDNA or gDNA.

In the original analysis: From reference gene primer amplification, estimates of nucleated cell counts were derived. The data were produced by immunoSEQ multiplex PCR, yet TCRdb's version contains in-frame clones alone and is incomplete. For V, J and clone size, that table is used; D and trimming come from the DNA. The table shows 45,000 to 60,000 clones, with under 85% occurring only once. The TCR sequence derives from a woman aged 55-70 years with acute or convalescent COVID-19. The J gene is TRBJ1-1, the V gene TRBV5-1; D gene ambiguous. The sample was peripheral blood. The CDR3 DNA is TGCGCCAGCAGCTTGGCCGTTGGTAGCACTGAAGCTTTCTTT. It translates to CASSLAVGSTEAFF.